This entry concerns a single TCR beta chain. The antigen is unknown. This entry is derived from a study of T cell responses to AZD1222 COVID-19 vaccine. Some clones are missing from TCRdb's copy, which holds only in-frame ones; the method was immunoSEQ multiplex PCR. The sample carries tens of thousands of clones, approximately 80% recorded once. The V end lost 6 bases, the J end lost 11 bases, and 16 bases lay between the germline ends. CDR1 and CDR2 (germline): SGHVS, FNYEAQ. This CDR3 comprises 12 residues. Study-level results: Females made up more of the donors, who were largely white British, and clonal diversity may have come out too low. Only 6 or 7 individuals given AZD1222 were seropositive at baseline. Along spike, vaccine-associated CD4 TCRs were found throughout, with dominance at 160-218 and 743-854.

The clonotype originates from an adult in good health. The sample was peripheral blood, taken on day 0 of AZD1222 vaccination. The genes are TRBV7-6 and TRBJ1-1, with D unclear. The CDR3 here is CASSFDGRRAFF. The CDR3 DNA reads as TGTGCCAGCAGTTTCGACGGCCGGAGGGCTTTCTTT.